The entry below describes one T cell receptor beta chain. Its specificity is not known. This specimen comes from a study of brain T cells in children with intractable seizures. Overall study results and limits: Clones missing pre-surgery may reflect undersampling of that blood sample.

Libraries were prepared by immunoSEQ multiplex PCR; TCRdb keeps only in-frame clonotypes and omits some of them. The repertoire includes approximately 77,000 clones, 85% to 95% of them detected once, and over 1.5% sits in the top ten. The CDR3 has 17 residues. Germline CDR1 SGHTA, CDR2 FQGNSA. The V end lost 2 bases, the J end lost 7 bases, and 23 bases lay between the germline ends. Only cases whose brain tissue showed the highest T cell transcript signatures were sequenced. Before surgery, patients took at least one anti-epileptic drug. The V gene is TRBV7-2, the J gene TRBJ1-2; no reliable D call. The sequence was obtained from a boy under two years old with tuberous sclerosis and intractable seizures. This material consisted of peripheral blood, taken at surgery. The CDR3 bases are TGTGCCAGCAGCTTATTCGAAGGAACATCCCTTAGCCCTGGCTACACCTTC. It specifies CASSLFEGTSLSPGYTF.